The present T cell receptor (beta chain) was sequenced within a study of CD8+CD57+ T cells in acquired aplastic anemia. For the study at large: Recorded DNA amounts for sorted CD4+ and CD8+ cells had an average of 3.2 ug. Whole-study results and caveats: Patients shared approximately 30 CD8+ CDR3 sequences with controls.

Genomic DNA acted as the template from which TCR beta VDJ combination and CDR3 sequence profiling were carried out. From the reads, TCRdb called clonotypes with MiXCR, one entry per CDR3 protein. The table lists 150,000 to 200,000 distinct CDR3 sequences, around 65% of them singletons. Note on this clonotype: The antigen is unknown.

V lost 0 bases to trimming and J lost 4 bases, with 6 bases between them. There are 13 residues in the CDR3. Germline V lookup: CDR1 SGHRS, CDR2 YFSETQ. The sample comprised sorted CD4+, CD8+, or CD8+CD57+ T cells (not recorded which) from PBMCs. This receptor was taken from a human donor with severe aplastic anemia or a healthy control (not recorded which). This chain uses TRBV5-1 with TRBJ2-3; no reliable D call. CDR3 residues: CASSLVMADTQYF. The CDR3 DNA follows: TGCGCCAGCAGCTTGGTGATGGCAGATACGCAGTATTTT.